A selection of T cell receptor beta chains follows, all from one sample in a study of T cells after yellow fever vaccination. Via MiXCR, TCRdb re-called the 5' RACE reads, giving one row per CDR3 protein. The sample carries about 580,000 distinct CDR3 sequences, about a sixth recorded once. Here the sequenced sample was PBMCs, taken less than 6 days after the first yellow fever vaccination. The receptor set was obtained from a man younger than 35 who received the YFV17D yellow fever vaccine. Both conserved end residues are part of each CDR3. The D gene is left open where the match is weak. Clone size is given for some rows only: seen once, a few or many times, or a class if the clone is expanded.

v_gene: TRBV6-1; j_gene: TRBJ1-5; len: 17; d_gene: .; abundance: few; CDR3nt: TGTGCCAGCAGTGAAGTCTACAGGATACAAACAAATCAGCCCCAGCATTTT; CDR3aa: CASSEVYRIQTNQPQHF
v_gene: TRBV6-2/TRBV6-3; j_gene: TRBJ2-1; len: 13; d_gene: .; abundance: .; CDR3nt: TGTGCCAGCAGTTACGGTCTGGGAGGTGAGCAGTTCTTC; CDR3aa: CASSYGLGGEQFF
v_gene: TRBV6-2/TRBV6-3; j_gene: TRBJ2-2; len: 16; d_gene: TRBD1; abundance: few; CDR3nt: TGTGCCAGCAGTTCCTGGGGGACAGGGTGGACCGGGGAGCTGTTTTTT; CDR3aa: CASSSWGTGWTGELFF
v_gene: TRBV30; j_gene: TRBJ1-5; len: 12; d_gene: .; abundance: .; CDR3nt: TGTGCCTGGAGTGTAAACAATCAGCCCCAGCATTTT; CDR3aa: CAWSVNNQPQHF
v_gene: TRBV19; j_gene: TRBJ2-1; len: 16; d_gene: .; abundance: few; CDR3nt: TGTGCCAGTAGTATAGTCCCGGGGGCCGCCTACAATGAGCAGTTCTTC; CDR3aa: CASSIVPGAAYNEQFF
v_gene: TRBV7-2; j_gene: TRBJ2-1; len: 16; d_gene: TRBD2; abundance: many; CDR3nt: TGTGCCAGCAGCTTAGTTGAGACGGGGGGGTTTTCTGAGCAGTTCTTC; CDR3aa: CASSLVETGGFSEQFF
v_gene: TRBV7-2; j_gene: TRBJ2-1; len: 17; d_gene: .; abundance: many; CDR3nt: TGTGCCAGCAGCTTCCGTTACAGGGCTAGCGTGGGCAATGAGCAGTTCTTC; CDR3aa: CASSFRYRASVGNEQFF
v_gene: TRBV5-1; j_gene: TRBJ1-4; len: 15; d_gene: .; abundance: .; CDR3nt: TGCGCCAGCAGCTTGGAACGGGGTATATCGGAAAAACTGTTTTTT; CDR3aa: CASSLERGISEKLFF
v_gene: TRBV6-5; j_gene: TRBJ2-1; len: 14; d_gene: .; abundance: .; CDR3nt: TGTGCCAGCAGTTACTCCCCGGGTAACAATGAGCAGTTCTTC; CDR3aa: CASSYSPGNNEQFF
v_gene: TRBV20-1; j_gene: TRBJ2-5; len: 13; d_gene: TRBD1; abundance: few; CDR3nt: TGCAGTGCTAGATACAGGGGACAAGAGACCCAGTACTTC; CDR3aa: CSARYRGQETQYF
v_gene: TRBV12-3/TRBV12-4; j_gene: TRBJ1-3; len: 15; d_gene: .; abundance: .; CDR3nt: TGTGCCAGCAGTAGACAGGAGGGACCAGGAAACACCATATATTTT; CDR3aa: CASSRQEGPGNTIYF
v_gene: TRBV23-1; j_gene: TRBJ2-3; len: 13; d_gene: .; abundance: .; CDR3nt: TGCGCCAGCAGGCATAGGGGCACAGATACGCAGTATTTT; CDR3aa: CASRHRGTDTQYF
v_gene: TRBV27; j_gene: TRBJ1-1; len: 15; d_gene: .; abundance: .; CDR3nt: TGTGCCAGCAGTTTATCGATAAACTTGGGGAACCAAGCTTTCTTT; CDR3aa: CASSLSINLGNQAFF
v_gene: TRBV3-1; j_gene: TRBJ2-7; len: 15; d_gene: .; abundance: .; CDR3nt: TGTGCCAGCAGCCAAGACGTCTCGGGAACCTACGAGCAGTACTTC; CDR3aa: CASSQDVSGTYEQYF
v_gene: TRBV4-1; j_gene: TRBJ1-1; len: 14; d_gene: .; abundance: few; CDR3nt: TGCGCCAGCAGCTCCCGAGGCTTGAACACTGAAGCTTTCTTT; CDR3aa: CASSSRGLNTEAFF
v_gene: TRBV5-1; j_gene: TRBJ1-3; len: 15; d_gene: .; abundance: few; CDR3nt: TGCGCCAGCAGCTTGGAGACAGACCCCCGTGCAACCATATATTTT; CDR3aa: CASSLETDPRATIYF
v_gene: TRBV4-3; j_gene: TRBJ2-5; len: 18; d_gene: TRBD1; abundance: .; CDR3nt: TGCGCCAGCAGCCAAGATTTATCGGGGACAGGGGGTGGAGAGACCCAGTACTTC; CDR3aa: CASSQDLSGTGGGETQYF
v_gene: TRBV4-1; j_gene: TRBJ2-7; len: 15; d_gene: .; abundance: once; CDR3nt: TGCGCCAGCAGCCCCCGGACTGAGGTCTCCTACGAGCAGTACTTC; CDR3aa: CASSPRTEVSYEQYF
v_gene: TRBV6-1; j_gene: TRBJ1-2; len: 13; d_gene: .; abundance: .; CDR3nt: TGTGCCAGCAGTCCCCGCGGGGTACATGGCTACACCTTC; CDR3aa: CASSPRGVHGYTF
v_gene: TRBV21-1; j_gene: TRBJ1-3; len: 17; d_gene: .; abundance: many; CDR3nt: TGTGCCAGCAGCAAAGAAGACAGCTTGTTTTCTGGAAACACCATATATTTT; CDR3aa: CASSKEDSLFSGNTIYF
v_gene: TRBV6-5; j_gene: TRBJ1-6; len: 14; d_gene: .; abundance: few; CDR3nt: TGTGCCAGCAGTTACGCGACATGGAATTCACCCCTCCACTTT; CDR3aa: CASSYATWNSPLHF
v_gene: TRBV12-3/TRBV12-4; j_gene: TRBJ1-5; len: 16; d_gene: TRBD1; abundance: few; CDR3nt: TGTGCCAGCAGTCCCTTGGACAGGGGGCTTTATCAGCCCCAGCATTTT; CDR3aa: CASSPLDRGLYQPQHF
v_gene: TRBV7-2; j_gene: TRBJ2-3; len: 15; d_gene: .; abundance: .; CDR3nt: TGTGCCAGCAGCTTAGCGGGGGTGGGCACAGATACGCAGTATTTT; CDR3aa: CASSLAGVGTDTQYF
v_gene: TRBV5-4; j_gene: TRBJ2-2; len: 16; d_gene: TRBD2; abundance: few; CDR3nt: TGTGCCAGCAGCCCGACTAGCAGCCCGAACACCGGGGAGCTGTTTTTT; CDR3aa: CASSPTSSPNTGELFF
v_gene: TRBV2; j_gene: TRBJ2-3; len: 13; d_gene: .; abundance: .; CDR3nt: TGTGCCAGCAGTCCATCCCAGGGAGATACGCAGTATTTT; CDR3aa: CASSPSQGDTQYF
v_gene: TRBV7-2; j_gene: TRBJ1-4; len: 14; d_gene: .; abundance: few; CDR3nt: TGTGCCAGCAGCTCAGAGACGGGGAATGGGAAACTGTTTTTT; CDR3aa: CASSSETGNGKLFF
v_gene: TRBV7-2; j_gene: TRBJ2-3; len: 14; d_gene: .; abundance: few; CDR3nt: TGTGCCAGCATCGGGGGAGGGGGAGCAGATACGCAGTATTTT; CDR3aa: CASIGGGGADTQYF
v_gene: TRBV5-1; j_gene: TRBJ2-3; len: 17; d_gene: TRBD2; abundance: .; CDR3nt: TGCGCCAGCAGCTCCGGGACTAGCGGTACTAGCACAGATACGCAGTATTTT; CDR3aa: CASSSGTSGTSTDTQYF
v_gene: TRBV5-1; j_gene: TRBJ2-1; len: 19; d_gene: TRBD2; abundance: few; CDR3nt: TGCGCCAGCAAAAAGGGTCGGACTAGCGGGGGGGCCACCTACAATGAGCAGTTCTTC; CDR3aa: CASKKGRTSGGATYNEQFF
v_gene: TRBV3-1; j_gene: TRBJ2-3; len: 16; d_gene: .; abundance: few; CDR3nt: TGTGCCAGCAGCCATCTCGGTACGGGGACGGGAGATACGCAGTATTTT; CDR3aa: CASSHLGTGTGDTQYF
v_gene: TRBV25-1; j_gene: TRBJ2-1; len: 14; d_gene: TRBD2; abundance: .; CDR3nt: TGTGCCAGCAGCCCCCCGGGACTAGCCCTTGAGCAGTTCTTC; CDR3aa: CASSPPGLALEQFF